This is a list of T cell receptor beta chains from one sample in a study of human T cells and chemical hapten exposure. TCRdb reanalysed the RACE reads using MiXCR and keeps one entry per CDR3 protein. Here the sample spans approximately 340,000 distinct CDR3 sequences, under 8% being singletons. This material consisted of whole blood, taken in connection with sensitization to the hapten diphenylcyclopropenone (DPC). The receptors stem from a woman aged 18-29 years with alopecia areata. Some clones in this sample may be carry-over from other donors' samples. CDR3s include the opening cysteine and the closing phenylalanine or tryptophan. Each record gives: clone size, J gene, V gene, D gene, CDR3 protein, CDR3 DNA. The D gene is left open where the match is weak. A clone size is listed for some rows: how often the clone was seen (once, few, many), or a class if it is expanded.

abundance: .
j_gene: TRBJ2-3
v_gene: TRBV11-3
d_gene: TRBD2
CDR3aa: CASGLGLAGNTQYF
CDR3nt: TGTGCCAGCGGCTTAGGACTAGCGGGGAATACGCAGTATTTT

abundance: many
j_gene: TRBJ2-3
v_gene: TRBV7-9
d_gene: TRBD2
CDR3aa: CASRNRLAGSPDTQYF
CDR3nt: TGTGCCAGCAGGAATCGACTAGCGGGGTCCCCAGATACGCAGTATTTT

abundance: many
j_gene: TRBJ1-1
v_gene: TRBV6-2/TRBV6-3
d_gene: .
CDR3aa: CASSYGDTKDENTEAFF
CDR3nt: TGTGCCAGCAGTTACGGAGACACAAAGGACGAGAACACTGAAGCTTTCTTT

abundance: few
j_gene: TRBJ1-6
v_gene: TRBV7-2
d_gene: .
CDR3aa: CASSFRRPGNSPLHF
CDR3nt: TGTGCCAGCAGCTTTCGCCGTCCGGGGAATTCACCCCTCCACTTT

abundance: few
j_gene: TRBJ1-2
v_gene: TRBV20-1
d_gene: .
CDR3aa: CSQKLLTGNYGYTF
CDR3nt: TGCAGTCAAAAGCTATTAACAGGAAACTATGGCTACACCTTC

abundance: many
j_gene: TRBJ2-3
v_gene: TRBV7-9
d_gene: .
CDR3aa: CASSLVWDSTDTQYF
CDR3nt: TGTGCCAGCAGCTTAGTATGGGACAGCACAGATACGCAGTATTTT

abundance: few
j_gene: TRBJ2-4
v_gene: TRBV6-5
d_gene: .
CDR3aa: CASTPPEPLAKNIQYF
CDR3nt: TGTGCCAGCACTCCACCCGAACCTCTAGCCAAAAACATTCAGTACTTC

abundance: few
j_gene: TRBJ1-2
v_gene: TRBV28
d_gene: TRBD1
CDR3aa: CASSPDRGSFYGYTF
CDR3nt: TGTGCCAGCAGCCCGGACAGGGGATCGTTCTATGGCTACACCTTC

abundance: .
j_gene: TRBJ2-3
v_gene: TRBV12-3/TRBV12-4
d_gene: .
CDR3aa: CASYLGGGTDTQYF
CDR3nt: TGTGCCAGCTATCTGGGAGGGGGGACAGATACGCAGTATTTT

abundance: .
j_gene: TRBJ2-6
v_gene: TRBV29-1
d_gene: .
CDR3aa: CSVPISGANVLTF
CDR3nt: TGCAGCGTCCCGATCTCTGGGGCCAACGTCCTGACTTTC

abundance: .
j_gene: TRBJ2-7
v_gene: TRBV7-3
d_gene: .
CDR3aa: CASRAGPFYEQYF
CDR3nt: TGTGCCAGCAGGGCGGGACCCTTCTACGAGCAGTACTTC

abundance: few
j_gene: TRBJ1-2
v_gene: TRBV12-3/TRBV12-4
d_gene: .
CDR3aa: CASSSARYNYGYTF
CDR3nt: TGTGCCAGCAGTTCCGCCAGATACAACTATGGCTACACCTTC

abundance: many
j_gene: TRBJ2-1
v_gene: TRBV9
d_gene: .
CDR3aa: CASSVAALSGASSYNEQFF
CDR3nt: TGTGCCAGCAGCGTAGCGGCCCTGTCCGGCGCGAGCTCCTACAATGAGCAGTTCTTC

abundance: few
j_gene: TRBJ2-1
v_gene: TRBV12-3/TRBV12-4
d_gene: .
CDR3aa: CASSLEGNLKFF
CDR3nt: TGTGCCAGCAGTTTAGAGGGTAATCTTAAGTTCTTC

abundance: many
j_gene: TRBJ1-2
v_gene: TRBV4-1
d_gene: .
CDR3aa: CASSHRGFDYGYTF
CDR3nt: TGCGCCAGCAGCCACAGGGGATTTGACTATGGCTACACCTTC

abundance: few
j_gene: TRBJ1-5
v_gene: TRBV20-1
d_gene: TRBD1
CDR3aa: CSARDKTGGTHSNQPQHF
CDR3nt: TGCAGTGCTAGAGATAAGACAGGGGGCACCCACTCCAATCAGCCCCAGCATTTT

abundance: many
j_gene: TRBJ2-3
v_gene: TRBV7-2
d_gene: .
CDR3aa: CASSSSSFFVGTDTQYF
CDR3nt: TGTGCCAGCAGCTCGTCGTCTTTCTTCGTGGGCACAGATACGCAGTATTTT

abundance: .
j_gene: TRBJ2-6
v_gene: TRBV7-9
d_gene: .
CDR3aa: CASTYSPGANVLTF
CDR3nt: TGTGCCAGCACGTATTCCCCCGGGGCCAACGTCCTGACTTTC

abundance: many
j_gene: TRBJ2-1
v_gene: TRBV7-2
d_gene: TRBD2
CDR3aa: CASSPGLALNEQFF
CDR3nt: TGTGCCAGCAGCCCGGGACTAGCGTTAAATGAGCAGTTCTTC

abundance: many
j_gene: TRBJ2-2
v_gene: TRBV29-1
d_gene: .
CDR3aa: CSVLTRNTGELFF
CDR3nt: TGCAGCGTCCTGACTAGGAACACCGGGGAGCTGTTTTTT

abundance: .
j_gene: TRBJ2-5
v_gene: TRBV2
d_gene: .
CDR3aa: CASSRPGHQETQYF
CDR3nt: TGTGCCAGCAGTAGACCGGGACACCAAGAGACCCAGTACTTC

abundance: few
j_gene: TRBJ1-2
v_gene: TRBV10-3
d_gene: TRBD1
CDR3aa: CAISERQGYGYTF
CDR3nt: TGTGCCATCAGTGAAAGACAGGGCTATGGCTACACCTTC

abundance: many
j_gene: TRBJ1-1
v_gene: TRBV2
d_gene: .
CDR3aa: CASRQGESTEAFF
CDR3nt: TGTGCCAGCAGGCAGGGTGAAAGCACTGAAGCTTTCTTT

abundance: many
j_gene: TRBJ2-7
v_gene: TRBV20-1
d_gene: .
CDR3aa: CSARKNYEQYF
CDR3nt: TGCAGTGCTAGAAAGAACTACGAGCAGTACTTC

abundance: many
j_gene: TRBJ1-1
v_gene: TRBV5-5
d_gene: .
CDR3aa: CASSSLPRLDRGNTEAFF
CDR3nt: TGTGCCAGCAGCTCCCTGCCTCGCCTAGACCGAGGGAACACTGAAGCTTTCTTT

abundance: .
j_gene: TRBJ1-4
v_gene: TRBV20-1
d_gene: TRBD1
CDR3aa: CSAPDLAGGPEKLFF
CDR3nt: TGCAGTGCCCCCGACTTGGCAGGGGGACCGGAAAAACTGTTTTTT

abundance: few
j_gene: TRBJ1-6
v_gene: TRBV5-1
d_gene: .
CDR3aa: CASSKGRNSPLHF
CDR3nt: TGCGCCAGCTCAAAAGGGAGAAATTCACCCCTCCACTTT

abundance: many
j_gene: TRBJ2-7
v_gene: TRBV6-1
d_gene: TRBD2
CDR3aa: CASSDPSGSYEQYF
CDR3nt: TGTGCCAGCAGTGACCCTAGCGGCTCCTACGAGCAGTACTTC

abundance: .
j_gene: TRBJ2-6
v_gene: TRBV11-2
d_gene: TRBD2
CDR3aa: CASSLGAGVGASGSGANVLTF
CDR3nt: TGTGCCAGCAGCTTAGGAGCCGGAGTTGGCGCTAGCGGCTCTGGGGCCAACGTCCTGACTTTC

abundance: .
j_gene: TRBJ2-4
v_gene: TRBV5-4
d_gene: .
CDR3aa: CASSDGGSTKNIQYF
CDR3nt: TGTGCCAGCAGCGACGGGGGCTCAACCAAAAACATTCAGTACTTC

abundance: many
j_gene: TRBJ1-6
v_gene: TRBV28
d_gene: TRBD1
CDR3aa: CASSYDGTGSDFYNSPLHF
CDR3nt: TGTGCCAGCAGTTACGATGGGACAGGGTCGGACTTCTATAATTCACCCCTCCACTTT

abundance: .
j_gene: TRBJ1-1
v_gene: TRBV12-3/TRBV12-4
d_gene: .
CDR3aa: CASSLGGGVAEAFF
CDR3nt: TGTGCCAGCAGTTTAGGAGGGGGGGTCGCTGAAGCTTTCTTT

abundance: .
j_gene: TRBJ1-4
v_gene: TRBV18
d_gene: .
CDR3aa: CASSQGTNEKLFF
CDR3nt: TGTGCCAGCTCACAGGGGACAAATGAAAAACTGTTTTTT

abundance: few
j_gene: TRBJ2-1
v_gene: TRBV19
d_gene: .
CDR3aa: CASSISAYDPWGNEQFF
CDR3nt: TGTGCCAGTAGTATATCCGCCTATGACCCCTGGGGGAATGAGCAGTTCTTC

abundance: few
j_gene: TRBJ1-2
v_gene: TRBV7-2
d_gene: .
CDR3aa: CASSLWTDYGYTF
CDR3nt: TGTGCCAGCAGCCTATGGACGGACTATGGCTACACCTTC

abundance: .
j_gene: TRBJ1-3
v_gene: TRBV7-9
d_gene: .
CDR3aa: CASSFGRIPEISGNTIYF
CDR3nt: TGTGCCAGCAGCTTTGGACGGATACCTGAGATCTCTGGAAACACCATATATTTT

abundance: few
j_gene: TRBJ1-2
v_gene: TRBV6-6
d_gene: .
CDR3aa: CASSSSTGASYGYTF
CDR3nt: TGTGCCAGCAGTTCCTCCACGGGGGCAAGCTATGGCTACACCTTC

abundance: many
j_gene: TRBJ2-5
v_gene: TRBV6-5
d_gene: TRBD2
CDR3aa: CASSFTSGGLQETQYF
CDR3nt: TGTGCCAGCAGTTTCACTAGCGGGGGCCTCCAAGAGACCCAGTACTTC

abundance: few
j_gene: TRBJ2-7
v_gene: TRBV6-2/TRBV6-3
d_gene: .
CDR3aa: CASSYRTGTFFREQYF
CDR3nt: TGTGCCAGCAGTTACCGGACGGGCACCTTCTTTCGCGAGCAGTACTTC

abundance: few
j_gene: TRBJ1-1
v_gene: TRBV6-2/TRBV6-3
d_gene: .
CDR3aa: CASSYTRLEAFF
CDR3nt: TGTGCCAGCAGTTACACCAGACTTGAAGCTTTCTTT

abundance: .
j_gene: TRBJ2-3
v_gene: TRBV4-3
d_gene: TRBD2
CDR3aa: CASSQQAGTDTQYF
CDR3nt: TGCGCCAGCAGCCAACAAGCGGGGACAGATACGCAGTATTTT

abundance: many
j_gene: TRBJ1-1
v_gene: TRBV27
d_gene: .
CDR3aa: CASSLGTEAFF
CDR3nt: TGTGCCAGCAGTTTGGGCACTGAAGCTTTCTTT

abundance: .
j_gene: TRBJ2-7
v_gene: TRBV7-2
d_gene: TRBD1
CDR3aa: CASSRDSESEQYF
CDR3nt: TGTGCCAGCAGTCGGGACAGTGAAAGCGAGCAGTACTTC

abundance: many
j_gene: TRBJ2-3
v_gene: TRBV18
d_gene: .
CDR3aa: CASSTTATDTQYF
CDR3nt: TGTGCCAGCTCAACTACAGCCACAGATACGCAGTATTTT

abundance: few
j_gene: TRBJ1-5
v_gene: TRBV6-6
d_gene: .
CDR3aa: CASSYSGGIGNQPQHF
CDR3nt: TGTGCCAGCAGTTACTCGGGGGGGATTGGGAATCAGCCCCAGCATTTT

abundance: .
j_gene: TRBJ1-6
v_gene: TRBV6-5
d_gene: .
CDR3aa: CASSYSGSSYNSPLHF
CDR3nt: TGTGCCAGCAGTTACTCCGGGAGCTCCTATAATTCACCCCTCCACTTT

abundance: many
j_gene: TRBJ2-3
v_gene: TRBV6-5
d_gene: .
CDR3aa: CASSYLGGTDTQYF
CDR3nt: TGTGCCAGCAGTTACTTAGGCGGCACAGATACGCAGTATTTT

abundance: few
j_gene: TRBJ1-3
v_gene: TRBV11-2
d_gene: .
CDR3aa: CASSLSPGLSGNTIYF
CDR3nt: TGTGCCAGCAGCTTATCCCCGGGTCTCTCTGGAAACACCATATATTTT

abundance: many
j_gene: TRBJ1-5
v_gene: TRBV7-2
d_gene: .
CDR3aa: CASSLDPPYQPQHF
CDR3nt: TGTGCCAGCAGCTTAGACCCTCCATATCAGCCCCAGCATTTT

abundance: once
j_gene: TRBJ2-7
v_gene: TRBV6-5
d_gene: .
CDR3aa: CASSYSKTWGYEQCF
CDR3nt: TGTGCCAGCAGTTACTCGAAAACTTGGGGGTACGAGCAGTGCTTC

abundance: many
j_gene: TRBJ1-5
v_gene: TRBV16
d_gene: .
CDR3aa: CASSLQGRQPQHF
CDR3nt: TGTGCCAGCAGCCTACAGGGTCGCCAGCCCCAGCATTTT

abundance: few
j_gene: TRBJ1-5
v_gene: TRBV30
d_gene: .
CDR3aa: CAWSVRDMGVQPQHF
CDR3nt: TGTGCCTGGAGTGTACGGGACATGGGGGTTCAGCCCCAGCATTTT

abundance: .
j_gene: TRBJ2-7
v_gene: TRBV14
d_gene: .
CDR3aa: CASSQVGRDTYEQYF
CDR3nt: TGTGCCAGCAGCCAAGTGGGCAGGGACACCTACGAGCAGTACTTC

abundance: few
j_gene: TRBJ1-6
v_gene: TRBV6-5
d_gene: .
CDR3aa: CASKRNEGLTPLHF
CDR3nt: TGTGCCAGCAAAAGGAACGAAGGTCTGACACCCCTCCACTTT